This T cell receptor beta chain derives from a study of cytomegalovirus exposure and HLA in healthy donors. Findings of the study overall: Later analysis identified several of the most significant clusters that appeared linked to common viral pathogens. Among TCR beta chains, those listed as cytomegalovirus-associated numbered about 150. Per a prior analysis, the majority of TCR beta V segments were productive roughly 90% or roughly 30% of the time.

Though probably carrying unrecorded immune exposures, donors were nominally healthy at sampling. From germline, CDR1 is SGDLS and CDR2 YYNGEE. The V segment lost 3 bases and the J segment 7 bases; nucleotides outside the gene matches: 1. This CDR3 contains 15 residues. Notes on this clone: Antigen unknown.

With 60 Vbeta and 13 Jbeta primers, the PCR was carried out. TCRdb keeps only in-frame clones here, not all; method: immunoSEQ multiplex PCR. The sample table sets out 200,000 to 250,000 clones. This sequence joins TRBV9 and TRBJ2-1; 16 bases map to TRBD2. The sequencing sample was made of PBMCs. The source is a girl aged 2-15 years in good health and CMV-seropositive. CDR3 protein: CASSEGLAGGNEQFF. The CDR3 nucleotides are TGTGCCAGCAGCGAGGGACTAGCGGGAGGGAATGAGCAGTTCTTC.